The entry that follows covers one T cell receptor (beta chain) sequence. Its antigen is currently not known. A junction boundary mismatches the germline segment, possibly from a read error. The library relied on multiplex PCR. The sequencer was an Illumina HiSeq 2500. TCRbeta libraries were constructed through three rounds of nested PCR with primers (Table S4) according to protocols modified from ARM-PCR. PCR products of 200-500 bp were gel-excised and purified with the QIAquick gel extraction kit before sequencing. The authors' pipeline ran thus. Trimmomatic was used to clean the reads, FLASH merged the cleaned reads into complete CDR3 sequences, and MiTCR assigned the sequences to V(D)J germline segments. VDJtools was used to compute clonal diversity as the inverse Simpson's index. In-frame sequences without a premature stop codon were defined as productive reads. TCRdb applied fastp at Q25 and MiXCR to the public reads, then kept only in-frame beta chains. Every entry covers one CDR3 protein and lists the most common genes and DNA from its rows. The V and J calls follow TCRdb's processing rather than the paper's. The table for this sample lists around 210,000 distinct CDR3 sequences; approximately 74% of them were counted only once. The ten largest clones take up 25% of the sample.

The data are from a study of tumor and adjacent non-tumor tissue in lung cancer listed by TCRdb under 2018. With regard to the full study: Of the cohort, 12 patients had adenocarcinoma, 2 had squamous cell carcinoma and 1 had small cell lung cancer. In total, sequencing yielded 125,075,908 productive TCRbeta reads, which works out to an average of around 4.2 million reads per sample. Some 30 paired specimens, one tumor and one normal lung sample per patient, were profiled by TCRbeta CDR3 sequencing. Ages among the roughly 15 patients ranged from about 30 to 85 years, there were roughly 10 men and 5 women, and disease was at TNM stage I to III. Using bulk TCRbeta repertoires from around 14 lung cancer patients, the study set lung tumor tissue side by side with matched distant non-tumor lung tissue.

RNA was isolated from bulk unsorted tissue, and RNA quality was assessed with a NanoDrop ND-1000 and an Agilent 2100. The donors were newly diagnosed lung cancer patients admitted for thoracic surgery in China from August to November 2014 who had not received prior chemotherapy. Patients with previous radiotherapy or chemotherapy, or with another concurrent cancer, were excluded from the study. Surgical tissue pieces of 1-2 cm3 were preserved in RNAlater solution and stored at -80 °C until use. Spanning cysteine to phenylalanine, the CDR3 consists of 14 amino acids. Solely the CDR3 DNA is kept, with 42 bases framed from the first base. As encoded in the germline V gene, CDR1 is SGHAT while CDR2 is FQNNGV. Points the paper makes about the study in general: In normal lung, the top 100 clones accounted for a significantly larger cumulative share of the repertoire than in tumor tissue. TCR diversity (inverse Simpson) was significantly higher in tumor than in normal lung tissue (roughly 390 vs 170, P = 0.0075, Mann-Whitney U test). Neither the sequencing platform nor unique molecular identifiers are named or mentioned anywhere in the methods. TCR diversity was significantly higher in younger patients, and higher tumor TCR diversity was associated with shorter overall and disease-free survival. The cohort had only 15 patients, and the authors noted that larger samples and more detailed clinical data are needed. Because peripheral blood was not sequenced, blood TCRbeta repertoires in the lung cancer patients of the study were not examined.

The sequence was collected from a man aged 60-69 years with non-small cell lung cancer. The sequence is built from TRBV11-2 and TRBJ1-2; 8 bases in the junction line up with TRBD1. The specimen was lung tumor tissue. The nucleotide sequence reads as follows: TGTGCTAGCAGCTCCCGACAGGGGTCCTTTGGCTACACCTTC. It is translated as CASSSRQGSFGYTF.